The T cell receptor (beta chain) under discussion was sequenced for a study of cytomegalovirus exposure and HLA in healthy donors. Regarding the study as a whole: Most TCR sequences were rare, but some public TCRs occurred in many donors.

A multiplex PCR was run with 60 Vbeta primers and 13 Jbeta primers. Clones were sequenced by immunoSEQ multiplex PCR, and TCRdb holds only the in-frame ones, with some missing. The sample gives over 200,000 clones, 70% to 80% of which show up once; 3.8% is in the top ten. About this clone itself: Its antigen is still unknown.

The V gene end was trimmed by 1 base and the J gene end by 0 bases; junction bases not matched to a gene: 1. CDR3 length equals 16 residues. Per the germline V gene, CDR1 is LGHNA and CDR2 is YNFKEQ. The receptor was isolated from a male donor in good health and CMV-seronegative. This chain uses TRBV4-2 with TRBJ2-3; 10 positions match TRBD2. Sequencing used PBMCs. The CDR3 bases are TGTGCCAGCAGCCAAGCTAGCGGGAGTAGCACAGATACGCAGTATTTT. Protein: CASSQASGSSTDTQYF.